This T cell receptor beta chain came from a study of cytomegalovirus exposure and HLA in healthy donors. Study-level background: Earlier, 150 million to 200 million T cells were analyzed, and 117 million unique TCR beta sequences were found among them.

The CDR3 is 13 amino acids. The ends lost 6 bases at V and 8 bases at J; junction bases unmatched: 6. Germline-derived CDR1 and CDR2 are LNHDA and SQIVND (reference sequence). Each donor was nominally healthy when sampled (though unrecorded immune exposures were likely). Concerning this clone itself: Its specificity is not known.

Findings and limits, study-wide: In vitro, three CMV-associated chains proved specific for CMV antigens. The authors later found TCR association rates varying by HLA locus, with DRB1 most and HLA-C fewest.

The primer mix had 60 Vbeta and 13 Jbeta primers. Sequencing used immunoSEQ multiplex PCR; TCRdb keeps in-frame clones, though not all of them. The data contain about 210,000 clones, around 76% of them singletons. The chain carries TRBV19 and TRBJ1-2, with 10 bases matching TRBD1. The sequenced material came from PBMCs. The clonotype originates from a man between 35 and 55 years old in good health and CMV-seropositive. The CDR3 reads CASRGTGEFGYTF. DNA of the CDR3: TGTGCCAGTAGAGGGACAGGGGAATTCGGCTACACCTTC.